This passage covers 23 T cell receptor beta chains from one sample sequenced in a study of T-cell memory formation after mild COVID-19. TCRdb analysed the 5' RACE reads with MiXCR anew, one entry per CDR3 protein. The table shows 550,000 to 700,000 distinct CDR3 sequences, with around 16% occurring only once. The source material was PBMCs or a T cell subset sorted from them (not recorded which). The source is an adult woman who had mild COVID-19 (a few samples of this study predate the infection). Cell type and time point are not known.

There are a few counts of this clonotype. The chain uses TRBV19 and TRBJ1-6, with TRBD1 identical over 7 bases. The V gene's germline CDR1 is LNHDA and CDR2 SQIVND (reference sequence). The CDR3 sequence is 15 residues long. Trimming at V came to 6 bases and at J to 7 bases, leaving 9 bases not matched to a gene. Here the CDR3 DNA reads TGTGCCAGTAGCCGGGACAGAACGATGAATTCACCCCTCCACTTT. Translating gives CASSRDRTMNSPLHF. Combining the CDR3 with reference TRBV19 and TRBJ1-6 gives the whole variable domain DGGITQSPKYLFRKEGQNVTLSCEQNLNHDAMYWYRQDPGQGLRLIYYSQIVNDFQKGDIAEGYSVSREKKESFPLTVTSAQKNPTAFYLCASSRDRTMNSPLHFGNGTRLTVT.

The chain's CDR3 is CASSYEKGARYEQYF. The CDR3 DNA sequence: TGTGCCAGCAGCTACGAGAAAGGGGCCCGCTACGAGCAGTACTTC. The chain recombines TRBV7-9 with TRBJ2-7; a weak D match, TRBD1 (5 bases). CDR3 length: 15 amino acids. Trimming removed 4 bases from V and 3 bases from J, with 16 bases in between. Germline V gene sequence: CDR1 SEHNR, CDR2 FQNEAQ (reference sequence).

J is TRBJ2-1 and V is TRBV19, with D unclear. Between the trimmed V and J ends, which lost 0 bases and 9 bases, there was a span of 15 bases. This CDR3 is built from 15 residues. Germline-derived CDR1 and CDR2 are LNHDA and SQIVND (reference sequence). The CDR3 DNA sequence: TGTGCCAGTAGTATAGATTTATCCTCACCGGGTGAGCAGTTCTTC. Amino acid sequence: CASSIDLSSPGEQFF.

This chain uses TRBV6-5 with TRBJ2-1, with 10 bases fitting TRBD2. The CDR3 covers 16 residues. CDR1 is MNHEY, CDR2 SVGAGI, per germline. Unmatched junction bases numbered 15, after V lost 7 bases and J lost 9 bases. The CDR3 sequence is CASTSSGTSAPSEQFF. As DNA, the CDR3 is TGTGCCAGCACCTCATCCGGGACTAGCGCCCCGAGTGAGCAGTTCTTC.

The chain has TRBV7-9 and TRBJ1-1; 10 bases are a match to TRBD1. This CDR3 comprises 16 residues. The V segment lost 5 bases and the J segment 1 base; nucleotides outside the gene matches: 7. CDR1 is SEHNR, CDR2 FQNEAQ, per germline (reference sequence). CDR3 protein: CASSRMTGGGNTEAFF. CDR3 nucleotides: TGTGCCAGCAGCCGTATGACAGGGGGCGGGAACACTGAAGCTTTCTTT.

This clonotype occurred a few times. The rearrangement uses TRBV11-2 and TRBJ2-1, with 9 bases aligning to TRBD1. Germline assignment: CDR1 SGHAT and CDR2 FQNNGV. The CDR3 is made up of 15 amino acids. Trimming took 5 bases from V and 7 from J; bases not matched to a gene: 9. The CDR3 region is CASSPLQGAANEQFF. The CDR3 nucleotides read TGTGCCAGCAGCCCATTACAGGGGGCGGCGAATGAGCAGTTCTTC. Filled out from reference TRBV11-2 and TRBJ2-1, the complete variable domain reads EAGVAQSPRYKIIEKRQSVAFWCNPISGHATLYWYQQILGQGPKLLIQFQNNGVVDDSQLPKDRFSAERLKGVDSTLKIQPAKLEDSAVYLCASSPLQGAANEQFFGPGTRLTVL.

Only a few counts were recorded for this clonotype. The chain uses TRBV24-1 and TRBJ2-1; D is perhaps TRBD1 or TRBD2 (7 bases each). The CDR3 is 19 amino acids. V gave up 5 bases and J gave up 5 bases, with 27 bases separating them. CDR1 is KGHDR and CDR2 is SFDVKD in the germline V gene. This CDR3 is CATSGYRGAGALINNEQFF. Here the CDR3 DNA reads TGTGCCACCAGTGGCTACAGGGGTGCGGGAGCACTAATTAACAATGAGCAGTTCTTC.

The sample holds a few counts of this clonotype. Here the CDR3 DNA reads TGTGCCACCGAGGACGAAACTCCGGGGACCCAGTACTTC. It codes for CATEDETPGTQYF. The chain is built from TRBV6-5 and TRBJ2-5; the D is unclear. In germline, CDR1 is MNHEY, CDR2 SVGAGI. V dropped 10 bases and J dropped 7 bases, with 19 bases sitting between them. The CDR3 loop spans 13 amino acids.

The table lists this clonotype with a few counts. J is TRBJ1-1 and V is TRBV18; D unresolved. Germline CDR1 is KGHSH and CDR2 is LQKENI. Trimming cost V 3 bases and J 0 bases, with 8 bases left between them. The CDR3 has 14 amino acids. The CDR3 reads CASSPPIVNTEAFF. The DNA for the CDR3 is TGTGCCAGCTCACCCCCGATTGTGAACACTGAAGCTTTCTTT.

The table lists this clonotype with many counts. The chain is built from TRBV4-3 and TRBJ2-5; D gene uncertain. This CDR3 comprises 13 residues. Germline V gene data show CDR1 as LGHNA and CDR2 as YSLEER. The V gene lost 4 bases and the J gene lost 3 bases, with 9 bases spanning the gap. DNA of the CDR3: TGCGCCAGCAGCCGCCGATGGGAAGAGACCCAGTACTTC. Its protein product is CASSRRWEETQYF.

This clonotype was counted between two and nine times. The chain carries TRBV15 and TRBJ2-2; D might be TRBD2 (7 bases). The V gene lost 5 bases and the J gene lost 3 bases, with 16 bases spanning the gap. From germline, CDR1 is LNHNV and CDR2 YYDKDF (reference sequence). CDR3 length equals 16 residues. The CDR3 nucleotides are TGTGCCACCAGCGAAGGGGGGGGGCCTTACACCGGGGAGCTGTTTTTT. Protein: CATSEGGGPYTGELFF.

This chain joins TRBV29-1 and TRBJ1-1, with TRBD1 as a possible D gene (5 bases). Per germline, CDR1 SQVTM and CDR2 ANQGSEA. The CDR3 runs 10 residues. Trimming pared 7 bases from V and 2 bases from J, leaving 5 bases between. Here the CDR3 reads CSGDNTEAFF. The CDR3 nucleotides are TGCAGCGGGGACAACACTGAAGCTTTCTTT.

The V and J genes are TRBV11-1 and TRBJ2-7; TRBD2 matches 13 bases. The V gene's germline CDR1 is SGHAT and CDR2 FQDESV (reference sequence). The CDR3 loop spans 16 amino acids. J lost 4 bases, V lost 1 base, and 4 bases had no gene match. CDR3 region: CASSLETGLAGYEQYF. The CDR3 coding sequence is TGTGCCAGCAGCTTAGAAACGGGACTAGCGGGATACGAGCAGTACTTC.

This clonotype was counted only a few times. V is TRBV27 and J is TRBJ1-2; 8 nucleotides match TRBD1. The V segment lost 6 bases and the J segment 4 bases; nucleotides outside the gene matches: 19. Germline CDR1 MNHEY, CDR2 SMNVEV (reference sequence). The CDR3 is made up of 18 amino acids. CDR3 sequence reads: CASRKLLGQGARVYGYTF. For the CDR3, the DNA is TGTGCCAGCAGAAAACTTTTGGGGCAGGGGGCGCGGGTCTATGGCTACACCTTC.

This clonotype was seen more than once but under ten times. The J gene is TRBJ2-7, the V gene TRBV20-1; D is ambiguous. The CDR3 covers 12 residues. Germline V CDR1 and CDR2: DFQATT, SNEGSKA (reference sequence). V shed 1 base and J shed 0 bases, with 4 bases lying between them. Written as DNA, the CDR3 is TGCAGTGCTAGAGGAGCCTCCTACGAGCAGTACTTC. Its translation: CSARGASYEQYF.

V is TRBV5-1 and J is TRBJ2-7; 7 nucleotides agree with TRBD1. The V and J ends lost 0 bases and 9 bases, in that order; junction bases with no gene match: 9. Germline V CDR1 and CDR2: SGHRS, YFSETQ. The CDR3 sequence is 14 residues long. The CDR3 is CASSLGDSASRQYF. The CDR3, as DNA: TGCGCCAGCAGCTTGGGGGACAGTGCTTCAAGGCAGTACTTC.

This clonotype was detected only a few times. The rearrangement uses TRBV20-1 and TRBJ2-3; 8 bases agree with TRBD2. CDR1 and CDR2 from the germline V gene are DFQATT and SNEGSKA (reference sequence). The CDR3 loop spans 13 amino acids. The V gene end was trimmed by 6 bases and the J gene end by 5 bases; junction bases not matched to a gene: 7. The CDR3: CSASSGRIDTQYF. In DNA, the CDR3 is TGCAGTGCGTCGAGCGGGAGAATAGATACGCAGTATTTT.

V and J are TRBV7-9 and TRBJ1-2, with D possibly TRBD1 on 6 matching bases. The CDR3 is 12 residues long. CDR1 is SEHNR and CDR2 is FQNEAQ in the germline V gene (reference sequence). Trimming stripped 7 bases from V and 8 bases from J, with 14 bases between. CDR3 in DNA: TGTGCCAGCACCCGGGCAGGGGTGGGCTACACCTTC. Its protein product is CASTRAGVGYTF.

In this sample, this clonotype turned up a few times. The chain is built from TRBV18 and TRBJ1-1; TRBD1 matches 12 bases. V was clipped by 6 bases and J by 4 bases; unmatched bases: 3. The V gene's germline CDR1 is KGHSH and CDR2 LQKENI. The CDR3 length is 14 residues. The CDR3 bases are TGTGCCAGCTCCGAGGGACAGGGGGCCACTGAAGCTTTCTTT. Protein product: CASSEGQGATEAFF. Supplemented by reference TRBV18 and TRBJ1-1, the full variable domain reads NAGVMQNPRHLVRRRGQEARLRCSPMKGHSHVYWYRQLPEEGLKFMVYLQKENIIDESGMPKERFSAEFPKEGPSILRIQQVVRGDSAAYFCASSEGQGATEAFFGQGTRLTVV.

The chain joins TRBV24-1 to TRBJ2-3; the match to TRBD1 covers 9 bases. With 3 bases clipped from V and 2 bases from J, the junction kept 5 bases outside the gene matches. The CDR3 has 16 residues. Germline values: CDR1 KGHDR, CDR2 SFDVKD. CDR3: CATSDPDRGNTDTQYF. The CDR3 DNA reads TGTGCCACCAGTGATCCCGACAGGGGGAACACAGATACGCAGTATTTT.

J is TRBJ1-1 and V is TRBV5-4, with 7 positions matching TRBD1. V was clipped by 1 base and J by 11 bases; unmatched bases: 8. The CDR3 length is 13 residues. The germline CDR1 and CDR2 sequences are SGHNT and YYREEE (reference sequence). CDR3 sequence: CASSLKGAIEAFF. CDR3 in DNA: TGTGCCAGCAGCTTGAAGGGGGCGATCGAGGCTTTCTTT.

This chain connects TRBV14 to TRBJ2-3; TRBD2 matches 9 bases. The germline gives CDR1 SGHDN, CDR2 FVKESK. CDR3 length equals 15 residues. Losses at the gene ends were 5 bases for V and 5 bases for J; bases not matched to a gene: 8. The CDR3 nucleotides are TGTGCCAGCAGCGTTTGGGCTAGCGGGAAAGATACGCAGTATTTT. Its translation: CASSVWASGKDTQYF.

This clonotype was seen ten or more times. This chain links TRBV2 with TRBJ1-5; TRBD1 matches at 8 bases. The germline gives CDR1 SNHLY, CDR2 FYNNEI. V gave up 3 bases and J gave up 0 bases; unmatched junction bases: 10. The CDR3 contains 18 residues. DNA of the CDR3: TGTGCCAGCAGTGACAGGGGGCTTGGTTTTCTTAGCAATCAGCCCCAGCATTTT. It translates to CASSDRGLGFLSNQPQHF.